Below are 22 T cell receptor beta chains sequenced from a single sample in a study of response to subunit inactivated influenza vaccine. A single record per CDR3 protein comes from TCRdb applying MiXCR to the RT-PCR reads. Of about 300,000 distinct CDR3 sequences listed, just over 20% were seen once; the top ten hold 10%. Sequencing was performed on PBMCs from blood, taken about 20 months after vaccination. These TCRs come from a man in his fifties or sixties who received an inactivated influenza vaccine.

The table lists this clonotype with many counts. The J gene is TRBJ1-1, the V gene TRBV7-9; D may be TRBD1 (6 bases). Trimming stripped 5 bases from V and 1 base from J, with 14 bases between. This CDR3 is built from 15 residues. Germline values: CDR1 SEHNR, CDR2 FQNEAQ (reference sequence). CDR3 coding DNA: TGTGCCAGCAGCCCGCGGGACATCGGGAACACTGAAGCTTTCTTT. This encodes CASSPRDIGNTEAFF.

This clonotype was seen more than once but under ten times. The chain joins TRBV6-1 to TRBJ1-2; TRBD1 might be the D (6 bases). The CDR3 consists of 15 residues. The V end lost 5 bases, the J end lost 3 bases, and 16 bases lay between the germline ends. CDR1 and CDR2 (germline): MNHNS, SASEGT. The CDR3 nucleotides are TGTGCCAGCAGTCCACAGGGAAGAAGGGACTATGGCTACACCTTC. It specifies CASSPQGRRDYGYTF.

The chain combines TRBV28 with TRBJ1-2, with D possibly TRBD1 on 5 matching bases. The CDR3 contains 14 residues. Trimming removed 6 bases at V and 7 bases at J, with 18 bases between. The V gene's germline CDR1 is MDHEN and CDR2 SYDVKM. The CDR3 spells CASSRAGGAFGYTF. CDR3 in DNA: TGTGCCAGCAGCCGAGCCGGCGGGGCCTTTGGCTACACCTTC.

The V call is TRBV25-1, the J call TRBJ2-2, with a weak D call TRBD2 (7 bases). Germline V gene lookup returns CDR1 MGHDK and CDR2 SYGVNS. The ends were cut back, 0 bases at V and 6 bases at J, with 14 bases in the middle. The CDR3 has 16 residues. CDR3 sequence reads: CASSEYAGARSGELFF. CDR3 bases: TGTGCCAGCAGTGAATATGCGGGGGCGAGATCCGGGGAGCTGTTTTTT.

This clonotype was picked up one time. The rearrangement uses TRBV7-8 and TRBJ2-2, with D unresolved. Deletions cut 8 bases from V and 7 bases from J, with 23 bases between. Germline loops: CDR1 SGHVS, CDR2 FQNEAQ. The CDR3 totals 16 residues. CDR3 sequence (DNA): TGTGCCAGCGGCCCTGGGGTCCTGAAAACACACGGGGAGCTGTTTTTT. Translation gives CASGPGVLKTHGELFF.

The sample holds many counts of this clonotype. The gene calls are TRBV11-2 and TRBJ2-1; 9 bases match TRBD1. Per the germline V gene, CDR1 is SGHAT and CDR2 is FQNNGV. J gave up 5 bases and V 4 bases, and 3 bases lay outside the gene matches. There are 14 residues in the CDR3. CDR3 nucleotides: TGTGCCAGCAGCTGGGACAGGGAAAACAATGAGCAGTTCTTC. This gives the protein CASSWDRENNEQFF.

The chain joins TRBV7-8 to TRBJ1-4; D gene unclear. Germline CDR1 and CDR2: SGHVS and FQNEAQ. The V and J ends lost 5 bases and 9 bases respectively, with 13 bases between them. The CDR3 runs 13 residues. The chain's CDR3 is CASSPPVNQKLFF. The CDR3 bases are TGTGCCAGCAGCCCCCCAGTGAATCAAAAACTGTTTTTT.

The J gene is TRBJ1-2, the V gene TRBV9; 9 bases match TRBD1. The germline gives CDR1 SGDLS, CDR2 YYNGEE. V lost 0 bases and J lost 6; bases outside the gene matches: 3. The CDR3 has 14 residues. The DNA for the CDR3 is TGTGCCAGCAGCGTAGCGGACAGGGGTGATGGCTACACCTTC. Translated: CASSVADRGDGYTF. Full variable domain (missing parts from reference TRBV9 and TRBJ1-2): DSGVTQTPKHLITATGQRVTLRCSPRSGDLSVYWYQQSLDQGLQFLIQYYNGEERAKGNILERFSAQQFPDLHSELNLSSLELGDSALYFCASSVADRGDGYTFGSGTRLTVV.

In this sample, this clonotype turned up many times. V is TRBV7-3 and J is TRBJ1-2, with 10 bases fitting TRBD1. Germline values: CDR1 SGHTA, CDR2 FQGTGA. Losses at the gene ends were 5 bases for V and 3 bases for J; bases not matched to a gene: 9. The CDR3 runs 16 residues. This CDR3 is CASSDEDRGYDYGYTF. In nucleotides, the CDR3 is TGTGCCAGCAGCGATGAGGACAGGGGGTACGACTATGGCTACACCTTC. Full variable domain (remainder filled in from reference TRBV7-3 and TRBJ1-2): GAGVSQTPSNKVTEKGKYVELRCDPISGHTALYWYRQSLGQGPEFLIYFQGTGAADDSGLPNDRFFAVRPEGSVSTLKIQRTERGDSAVYLCASSDEDRGYDYGYTFGSGTRLTVV.

CDR3: CASSLSDRIYNEQFF. CDR3 bases: TGTGCCAGCAGTTTATCCGACAGAATCTACAATGAGCAGTTCTTC. The chain has TRBV28 and TRBJ2-1; TRBD1 might be the D (5 bases). The CDR3 extends over 15 amino acids. CDR1 is MDHEN, CDR2 SYDVKM, per germline. The V end was cut by 1 base, the J end by 3 bases, with 10 bases between. The complete variable domain, with remaining parts taken from reference TRBV28 and TRBJ2-1, reads DVKVTQSSRYLVKRTGEKVFLECVQDMDHENMFWYRQDPGLGLRLIYFSYDVKMKEKGDIPEGYSVSREKKERFSLILESASTNQTSMYLCASSLSDRIYNEQFFGPGTRLTVL.

In its sample, this clonotype was seen many times. The chain has TRBV19 and TRBJ1-2; D is perhaps TRBD1 (6 bases). From germline, CDR1 is LNHDA and CDR2 SQIVND (reference sequence). V dropped 5 bases and J dropped 4 bases, with 11 bases sitting between them. CDR3 size: 13 residues. The CDR3 loop reads CASSVGTFYGYTF. The CDR3 DNA reads as TGTGCCAGTAGTGTGGGGACATTCTATGGCTACACCTTC.

This clonotype was picked up a small number of times. The rearrangement uses TRBV6-5 and TRBJ2-7; the D gene is possibly TRBD2 (7 bases). The CDR3 has 16 amino acids. V lost 6 bases and J lost 3, with 21 bases in between. Germline lookup yields CDR1 MNHEY and CDR2 SVGAGI. The CDR3 sequence: CASSYTGGPKVYEQYF. CDR3 nucleotide sequence: TGTGCCAGCAGCTACACGGGGGGCCCTAAGGTCTACGAGCAGTACTTC.

This clonotype was picked up a small number of times. J is TRBJ2-2 and V is TRBV28; D uncertain. The CDR3 consists of 11 residues. The V gene's germline CDR1 is MDHEN and CDR2 SYDVKM. V was clipped by 7 bases and J by 3 bases, with 3 bases between them. The CDR3 loop reads CASKYTGELFF. The CDR3 DNA follows: TGTGCCAGCAAGTACACCGGGGAGCTGTTTTTT.

V usage is TRBV20-1 and J usage is TRBJ2-5, with TRBD2 identical over 10 bases. CDR1 DFQATT and CDR2 SNEGSKA come from the germline V gene (reference sequence). The CDR3 contains 17 residues. J gave up 1 base and V 1 base, and 9 bases lay outside the gene matches. CDR3 DNA: TGCAGTGCTAGAGGTTCCCTAGCGGGGGATTTCCAAGAGACCCAGTACTTC. Translation gives CSARGSLAGDFQETQYF.

This clonotype was recorded at least ten times. The CDR3 coding sequence is TGTGCCAGCAGTGATTGGAAGGGGACCAACACTGAAGCTTTCTTT. The encoded protein is CASSDWKGTNTEAFF. The chain has TRBV25-1 and TRBJ1-1, with a weak D call TRBD1 (5 bases). Trimming left V 3 bases short and J 2 bases short, with 13 bases between. The CDR3 covers 15 residues. CDR1 and CDR2 (germline): MGHDK, SYGVNS. Filled out from reference TRBV25-1 and TRBJ1-1, the complete variable domain reads EADIYQTPRYLVIGTGKKITLECSQTMGHDKMYWYQQDPGMELHLIHYSYGVNSTEKGDLSSESTVSRIRTEHFPLTLESARPSHTSQYLCASSDWKGTNTEAFFGQGTRLTVV.

This clonotype was counted a few times. The chain joins TRBV5-8 to TRBJ1-5; D gene ambiguous. Looked up from germline, CDR1 is SGHTS and CDR2 is YDEGEE. V was cut by 6 bases and J by 0 bases, with 10 bases left in between. The CDR3 sequence is 14 residues long. CDR3 bases: TGTGCCAGCAACGACAAGATTAGCAATCAGCCCCAGCATTTT. This gives the protein CASNDKISNQPQHF.

The V gene is TRBV6-5, the J gene TRBJ1-1; 7 bases map to TRBD1. Germline-derived CDR1 and CDR2 are MNHEY and SVGAGI. J gave up 5 bases and V 4 bases, and 7 bases lay outside the gene matches. The CDR3 totals 14 residues. The CDR3: CASSSDRVYTEAFF. Written as DNA, the CDR3 is TGTGCCAGCAGTTCAGACAGGGTTTATACTGAAGCTTTCTTT.

The chain uses TRBV7-2 and TRBJ1-5; a possible D gene is TRBD1 (6 bases). The CDR3 extends over 16 amino acids. Per germline, CDR1 SGHTA and CDR2 FQGNSA. V lost 5 bases and J 1 base, leaving 15 bases between the germline ends. The CDR3 sequence: CASSPPAGQSNQPQHF. CDR3 in DNA: TGTGCCAGCAGCCCTCCAGCCGGACAGAGCAATCAGCCCCAGCATTTT.

In this sample, this clonotype turned up a few times. The chain uses TRBV27 and TRBJ1-5; D is undetermined. Germline CDR1 is MNHEY and CDR2 is SMNVEV (reference sequence). CDR3 length: 15 residues. V lost 3 bases and J lost 4, with 13 bases in between. CDR3 nucleotide sequence: TGTGCCAGCAGTTTGGTATCAGGCGTTAATCAGCCCCAGCATTTT. Translated: CASSLVSGVNQPQHF.

This sequence joins TRBV5-1 and TRBJ2-3; 7 bases fit TRBD1. The CDR3 has 16 amino acids. Losses at the gene ends were 2 bases for V and 2 bases for J; bases not matched to a gene: 8. The germline CDR1 and CDR2 sequences are SGHRS and YFSETQ. Here the CDR3 DNA reads TGCGCCAGCAGCTTCTTGGACAGGCAGTACACAGATACGCAGTATTTT. Amino acids: CASSFLDRQYTDTQYF.

This clonotype showed up just a few times. The V gene is TRBV18, the J gene TRBJ1-5; 7 bases are a match to TRBD1. This CDR3 spans 19 amino acids. Germline-derived CDR1 and CDR2 are KGHSH and LQKENI. J gave up 5 bases and V 4 bases, and 20 bases lay outside the gene matches. The CDR3 protein is CASSRDGPEGQKLHQPQHF. The CDR3 DNA reads as TGTGCCAGCTCACGAGACGGCCCTGAGGGACAGAAGTTACATCAGCCCCAGCATTTT.

The chain recombines TRBV2 with TRBJ1-2; D not resolved. The length of the CDR3 is 13 residues. Germline V gene sequence: CDR1 SNHLY, CDR2 FYNNEI. The germline V and J ends were trimmed by 6 bases and 1 base, with 9 bases remaining between them. The CDR3 DNA reads as TGTGCCAGCAGGGAGCGGATTAACTATGGCTACACCTTC. Residues: CASRERINYGYTF.